The T cell receptor (beta chain) under discussion was sequenced for a study of T cell responses to AZD1222 COVID-19 vaccine. Data came from immunoSEQ multiplex PCR; TCRdb stores just in-frame clones and leaves some out. The table lists 150,000 or so clones, 91% of them singletons. About this clone: Antigen specificity is unknown.

The V gene's germline CDR1 is LGHDT and CDR2 YNNKEL (reference sequence). The CDR3 is made up of 13 amino acids. The V end lost 4 bases, the J end lost 8 bases, and 11 bases lay between the germline ends. Points from the study as a whole: Seropositive at baseline were only a handful of AZD1222 recipients. Rises in breadth and depth of Spike-specific TCRs came after two AZD1222 doses. Repertoires in all cases were sampled only once the peak T cell response had passed. Dominant at 160-218 and 743-854, vaccine-associated CD4 TCRs also spanned spike.

The material sequenced was peripheral blood, taken on day 0 of AZD1222 vaccination. J is TRBJ1-4 and V is TRBV3-1 (or the pseudogene TRBV3-2); possible D gene TRBD1, 5 bases. The sequence was obtained from an adult in good health. CDR3 loop: CASSRVRDEKLFF. The CDR3, as DNA: TGTGCCAGCAGCCGGGTCAGGGACGAAAAACTGTTTTTT.